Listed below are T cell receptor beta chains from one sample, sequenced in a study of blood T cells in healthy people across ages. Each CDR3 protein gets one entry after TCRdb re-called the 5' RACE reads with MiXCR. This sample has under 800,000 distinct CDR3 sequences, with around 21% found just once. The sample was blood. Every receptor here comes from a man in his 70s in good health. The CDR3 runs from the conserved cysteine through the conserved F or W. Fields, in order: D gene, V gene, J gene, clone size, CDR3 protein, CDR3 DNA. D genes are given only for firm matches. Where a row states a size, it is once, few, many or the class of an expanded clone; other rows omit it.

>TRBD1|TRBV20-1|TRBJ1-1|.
CSAKGVPGQVLNTEAFF
TGCAGTGCTAAGGGGGTCCCGGGACAGGTCTTGAACACTGAAGCTTTCTTT
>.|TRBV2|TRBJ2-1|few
CASSETYSCNEQFF
TGTGCCAGCAGTGAGACGTACTCCTGCAATGAGCAGTTCTTC
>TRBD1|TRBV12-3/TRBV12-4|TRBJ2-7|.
CASSYRGPYEQYF
TGTGCCAGCAGTTACAGGGGGCCTTACGAGCAGTACTTC
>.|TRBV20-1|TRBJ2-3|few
CSARGPTDTQYF
TGCAGTGCTAGGGGCCCTACAGATACGCAGTATTTT
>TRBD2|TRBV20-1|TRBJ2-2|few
CSARVLAGYTGELFF
TGCAGTGCTAGAGTACTAGCGGGTTACACCGGGGAGCTGTTTTTT
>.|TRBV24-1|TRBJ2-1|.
CATSDSRLGGLLDEQFF
TGTGCCACCAGTGATTCCCGCCTAGGGGGGCTCTTAGATGAGCAGTTCTTC
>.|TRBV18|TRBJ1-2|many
CASSPTNQGDGYTF
TGTGCCAGCTCACCAACGAACCAAGGCGATGGCTACACCTTC
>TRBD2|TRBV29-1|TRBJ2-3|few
CSSKGTSGNLVYGTDTQYF
TGCAGCTCAAAAGGGACTAGCGGGAATCTAGTGTACGGCACAGATACGCAGTATTTT
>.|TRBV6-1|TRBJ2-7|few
CASRAGPHEQYF
TGTGCCAGCAGAGCAGGGCCCCACGAGCAGTACTTC
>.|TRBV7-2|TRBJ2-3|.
CASSLVGGTSTDTQYF
TGTGCCAGCAGCTTAGTTGGCGGGACTAGCACAGATACGCAGTATTTT
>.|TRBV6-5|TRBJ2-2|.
CASSYVRTTGELFF
TGTGCCAGCAGTTACGTCCGCACAACCGGGGAGCTGTTTTTT
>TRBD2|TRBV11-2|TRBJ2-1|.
CASSFGGLAEKYNEQFF
TGTGCCAGCAGCTTCGGCGGACTAGCAGAGAAATACAATGAGCAGTTCTTC
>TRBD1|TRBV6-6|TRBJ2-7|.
CATRQGVVREQYF
TGTGCCACCAGACAGGGGGTTGTCCGCGAGCAGTACTTC
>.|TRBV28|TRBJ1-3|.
CASSLYPGDYSGNTIYF
TGTGCCAGCAGTTTATATCCCGGGGACTACTCTGGAAACACCATATATTTT
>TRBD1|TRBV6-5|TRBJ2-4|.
CASSSRDREVVSKNIQYF
TGTGCCAGCAGTTCCCGGGACAGGGAGGTAGTGTCCAAAAACATTCAGTACTTC
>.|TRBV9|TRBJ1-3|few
CASSVETYSGNTIYF
TGTGCCAGCAGCGTAGAAACATACTCTGGAAACACCATATATTTT
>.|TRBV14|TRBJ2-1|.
CASSHGGRNEQFF
TGTGCCAGCAGCCACGGGGGACGCAATGAGCAGTTCTTC
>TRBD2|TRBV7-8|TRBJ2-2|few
CASSPGTRATRDTGELFF
TGTGCCAGCAGCCCCGGGACTAGAGCAACTCGGGACACCGGGGAGCTGTTTTTT
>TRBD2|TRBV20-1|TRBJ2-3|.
CSARAGLAGKSSTDTQYF
TGCAGTGCTAGAGCGGGACTAGCGGGAAAGTCTAGCACAGATACGCAGTATTTT
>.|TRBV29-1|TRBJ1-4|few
CSVFREPKLFF
TGCAGCGTTTTCAGGGAACCAAAACTGTTTTTT
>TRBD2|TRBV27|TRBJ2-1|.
CASSAPAREPYNEQLF
TGTGCCAGCAGTGCGCCGGCGCGGGAGCCCTACAATGAGCAGCTCTTC
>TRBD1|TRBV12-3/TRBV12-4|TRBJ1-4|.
CASSAGTGETNEKLFF
TGTGCCAGCAGTGCCGGGACAGGGGAGACTAATGAAAAACTGTTTTTT
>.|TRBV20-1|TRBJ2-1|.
CSASSRTYNEQFF
TGCAGTGCTAGCTCGCGTACCTACAATGAGCAGTTCTTC
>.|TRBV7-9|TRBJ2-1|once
CASSAGLLDEQFF
TGTGCCAGCAGCGCGGGACTCCTGGATGAGCAGTTCTTC
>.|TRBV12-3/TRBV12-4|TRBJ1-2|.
CASTFRGVYGYTF
TGTGCCAGCACTTTTAGGGGGGTCTATGGCTACACCTTC
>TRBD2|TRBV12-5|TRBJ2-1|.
CASGDPGLGYNVQFF
TGTGCTAGTGGGGATCCAGGACTAGGCTACAATGTGCAGTTCTTC
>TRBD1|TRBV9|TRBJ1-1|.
CASSPRQGGYTEAFF
TGTGCCAGCAGCCCTAGACAGGGAGGGTACACTGAAGCTTTCTTT
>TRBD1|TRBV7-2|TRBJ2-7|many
CASSLNRGSGYEQYF
TGTGCCAGCAGCTTAAACAGGGGGAGCGGTTACGAGCAGTACTTC
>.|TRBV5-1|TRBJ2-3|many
CASSLGQITDTQYF
TGCGCCAGCAGCTTGGGACAGATCACAGATACGCAGTATTTT
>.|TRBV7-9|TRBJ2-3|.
CASSLAQGGSRTDTQYF
TGTGCCAGCAGCTTAGCGCAGGGCGGTAGCCGCACAGATACGCAGTATTTT
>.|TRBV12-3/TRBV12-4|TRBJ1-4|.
CASSFGGENEKLFF
TGTGCCAGCAGTTTCGGGGGAGAGAATGAAAAACTGTTTTTT
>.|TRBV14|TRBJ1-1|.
CASSRGQLDTEAFF
TGTGCCAGCAGCCGGGGACAATTGGACACTGAAGCTTTCTTT
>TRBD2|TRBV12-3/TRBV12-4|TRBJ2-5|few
CASSERSGRKETQYF
TGTGCCAGCAGTGAACGGAGCGGGAGGAAAGAGACCCAGTACTTC
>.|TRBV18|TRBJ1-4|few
CASSPEQGWEKLFF
TGTGCCAGCTCACCAGAGCAGGGTTGGGAAAAACTGTTTTTT
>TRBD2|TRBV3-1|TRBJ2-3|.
CASSHGLALADTQYF
TGTGCCAGCAGCCACGGACTAGCGTTGGCAGATACGCAGTATTTT
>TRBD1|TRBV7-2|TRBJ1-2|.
CASSWGQGDYGYTF
TGTGCCAGCAGCTGGGGACAGGGAGACTATGGCTACACCTTC
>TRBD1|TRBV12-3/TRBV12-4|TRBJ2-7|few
CASSFTGQGTYEQYF
TGTGCCAGCAGTTTCACGGGACAGGGCACCTACGAGCAGTACTTC
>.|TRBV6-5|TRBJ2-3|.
CASRNPAAPDTQYF
TGTGCCAGCAGGAACCCGGCGGCACCAGATACGCAGTATTTT
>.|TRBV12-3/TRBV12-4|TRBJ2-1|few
CASSLGAVFNEQFF
TGTGCCAGCAGTTTAGGGGCGGTATTCAATGAGCAGTTCTTC
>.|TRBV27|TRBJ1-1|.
CASGGPGYTEAFF
TGTGCCAGTGGGGGTCCTGGGTACACTGAAGCTTTCTTT
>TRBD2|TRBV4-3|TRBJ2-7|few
CASSAGEGIYEQYF
TGCGCCAGCAGTGCGGGGGAGGGCATCTACGAGCAGTACTTC
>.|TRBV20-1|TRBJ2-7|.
CSARGSEEHLFTEQYF
TGCAGTGCTAGGGGGTCAGAGGAACACCTATTCACGGAGCAGTACTTC
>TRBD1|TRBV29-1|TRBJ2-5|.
CSVARDRGLETQYF
TGCAGCGTTGCCCGTGACAGGGGGTTGGAGACCCAGTACTTC
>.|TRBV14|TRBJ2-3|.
CASSPSIMSTDTQYF
TGTGCCAGCAGCCCCTCGATAATGAGCACAGATACGCAGTATTTT
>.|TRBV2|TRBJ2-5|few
CASREEAQYF
TGTGCCAGCAGGGAAGAGGCCCAGTACTTC
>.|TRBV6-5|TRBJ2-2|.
CASTPMQGSGELFF
TGTGCCAGCACCCCCATGCAGGGGTCCGGGGAGCTGTTTTTT
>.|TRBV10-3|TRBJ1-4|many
CAIGDGAATNEKLFF
TGTGCCATCGGGGACGGGGCCGCAACTAATGAAAAACTGTTTTTT
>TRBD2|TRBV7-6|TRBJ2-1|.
CASSRLAGGTSEQFF
TGTGCCAGCAGCCGGCTAGCGGGAGGGACAAGTGAGCAGTTCTTC
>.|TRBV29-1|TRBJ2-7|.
CSVEESPYEQYF
TGCAGCGTTGAAGAGTCACCCTACGAGCAGTACTTC
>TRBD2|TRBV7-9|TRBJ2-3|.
CASRPVAGGGETQYF
TGTGCCAGCAGACCCGTAGCGGGAGGGGGAGAGACCCAGTACTTT
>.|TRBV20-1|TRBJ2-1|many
CTPIQNEQFF
TGCACCCCAATCCAGAATGAGCAGTTCTTC